This TCR beta chain came from a study of molecular identifiers for immune sequencing clone quantification. Previously published methods and listed TCR primers were used for the bulk TCR libraries. TCRdb independently ran MiXCR on the PCR reads; one entry per CDR3 protein. Seen here are about 640,000 distinct CDR3 sequences, 15% to 20% observed once, and the top ten hold under 0.95%. The naive CD8 libraries originated from between roughly 18,000 and 1,000,000 sorted cells and drew on 10%, 30% or 50% RNA. Sorted naive CD8 T cells were those defined as CD8+CD4-CCR7+CD45RA+. Study-level results: Amid around 900,000 naive cells, spiked Jurkat TCR RNA from one cell was reportedly still detectable.

This clonotype showed up many times. Its antigen is not known. This CDR3 is 12 amino acids long. V dropped 1 base and J dropped 6 bases, with 3 bases sitting between them. Per the germline V gene, CDR1 is LNHDA and CDR2 is SQIVND (reference sequence). The sequence was obtained from a human donor in good health. Some libraries in this study had Jurkat cell RNA spiked in. This chain links TRBV19 with TRBJ2-2; D is uncertain. Input material: naive CD8+ T cells from blood, with Jurkat cell RNA spiked in. Sample subset: FACS-sorted CD8+CD4-CCR7+CD45RA+ naive T cells. CDR3 loop: CASSIVPGELFF. The DNA for the CDR3 is TGTGCCAGTAGTATAGTTCCCGGGGAGCTGTTTTTT.